The 28 T cell receptor beta chains presented below share a single source sample, sequenced in a study of blood T cell repertoires in COVID-19. Clones were read by immunoSEQ multiplex PCR, and TCRdb kept only the in-frame ones, dropping some. The profile shows 130,000 or so clones, 80% to 90% of them singletons. The sequencing input was peripheral blood. The receptors originated from a man aged 55 to 70 with active or convalescent COVID-19.

The chain combines TRBV9 with TRBJ2-2; D might be TRBD2 (5 bases). Per germline, CDR1 SGDLS and CDR2 YYNGEE. CDR3 size: 16 residues. The V end lost 1 base, the J end lost 6 bases, and 16 bases lay between the germline ends. CDR3 residues: CASSVLGEIVAGELFF. The CDR3 region has the DNA TGTGCCAGCAGCGTACTGGGAGAAATTGTGGCCGGGGAGCTGTTTTTT.

CDR3: CASSQEGTEAFF. For the CDR3, the DNA is TGTGCCAGCAGCCAGGAAGGCACTGAAGCTTTCTTT. This chain connects TRBV28 to TRBJ1-1; D gene uncertain. Trimming stripped 6 bases from V and 4 bases from J, with 9 bases between. CDR1 is MDHEN, CDR2 SYDVKM, per germline. This CDR3 has 12 residues.

V and J are TRBV28 and TRBJ1-3; D remains ambiguous. Deletions cut 5 bases from V and 1 base from J, with 9 bases between. The CDR3 sequence is 14 residues long. CDR1 is MDHEN and CDR2 is SYDVKM in the germline V gene. CDR3 bases: TGTGCCAGCAGTATCGGGTTATCTGGAAACACCATATATTTT. It is translated as CASSIGLSGNTIYF.

V and J are TRBV30 and TRBJ1-6; possible D gene TRBD1, 5 bases. CDR1 is GTSNPN and CDR2 is SVGIG in the germline V gene (reference sequence). This CDR3 is built from 13 residues. The germline V and J ends were trimmed by 1 base and 10 bases, with 11 bases remaining between them. DNA for the CDR3: TGTGCCTGGAGTGGGTCCCGGGGGTCACCCCTCCACTTT. This gives the protein CAWSGSRGSPLHF.

The V and J genes are TRBV27 and TRBJ1-2; TRBD1 aligns across 8 bases. V lost 6 bases to trimming and J lost 7 bases; unmatched junction nucleotides: 13. CDR3 length: 15 residues. Germline V gene lookup returns CDR1 MNHEY and CDR2 SMNVEV (reference sequence). CDR3 sequence (DNA): TGTGCCAGCAGAACCAACACCGGACAGGGCCGTGGCTACACCTTC. Translating gives CASRTNTGQGRGYTF.

This chain connects TRBV7-6 to TRBJ2-6; 10 nucleotides line up with TRBD1. In germline, CDR1 is SGHVS, CDR2 FNYEAQ. J lost 1 base, V lost 5 bases, and 8 bases had no gene match. The CDR3 runs 18 residues. The DNA of the CDR3 is TGTGCCAGCAGCCGACGGGACAGGGGCAGTTCTGGGGCCAACGTCCTGACTTTC. This codes for CASSRRDRGSSGANVLTF.

The rearrangement uses TRBV7-8 and TRBJ2-1; the match to TRBD2 covers 9 bases. CDR3 length equals 15 residues. CDR1 and CDR2 (germline): SGHVS, FQNEAQ. V shed 2 bases and J 6 bases; nucleotides not matched to a gene: 5. The CDR3 DNA sequence: TGTGCCAGCAGCTTAAGACCGGGACTAGCCAATGAGCAGTTCTTC. The encoded protein is CASSLRPGLANEQFF.

CDR3 loop: CASSYPLLAGTFTGELFF. The CDR3 coding sequence is TGTGCCAGCAGTTACCCCCTCCTAGCGGGTACTTTCACCGGGGAGCTGTTTTTT. The rearrangement links TRBV6-2 or TRBV6-3 to TRBJ2-2; 8 positions agree with TRBD2. CDR1 MNHEY and CDR2 SVGEGT come from the germline V gene. The CDR3 loop spans 18 amino acids. The V and J ends lost 2 bases and 4 bases, in that order; junction bases with no gene match: 12.

This clone appeared once. The CDR3 nucleotides read TGTGCCAGCAGCCTAGGGGGCCACGAGCAGTACTTC. Translated, it gives CASSLGGHEQYF. This chain joins TRBV11-2 and TRBJ2-7; 7 bases are a match to TRBD1. The V gene end was trimmed by 5 bases and the J gene end by 5 bases; junction bases not matched to a gene: 3. Germline assignment: CDR1 SGHAT and CDR2 FQNNGV. This CDR3 spans 12 amino acids.

J is TRBJ2-7 and V is TRBV6-5; 13 bases are a match to TRBD2. CDR1 is MNHEY, CDR2 SVGAGI, per germline. The CDR3 has 16 residues. J lost 2 bases, V lost 2 bases, and 3 bases had no gene match. The CDR3 coding sequence is TGTGCCAGCAGTTACGTACTAGCGGGAGGGCCCTACGAGCAGTACTTC. As protein: CASSYVLAGGPYEQYF.

V usage is TRBV24-1 and J usage is TRBJ1-3, with 8 bases lining up with TRBD1. Germline V gene sequence: CDR1 KGHDR, CDR2 SFDVKD. The CDR3 extends over 15 amino acids. After removal of 5 bases from V and 1 base from J, the junction contained 3 bases not matched to a gene. The CDR3 region is CATSGQGRSGNTIYF. For the CDR3, the DNA is TGTGCCACCAGTGGACAGGGGCGATCTGGAAACACCATATATTTT.

There are a few counts of this clone. The chain combines TRBV7-9 with TRBJ1-4; TRBD1 agrees at 7 bases. Per the germline V gene, CDR1 is SEHNR and CDR2 is FQNEAQ (reference sequence). V lost 6 bases to trimming and J lost 7 bases; unmatched junction nucleotides: 8. This CDR3 spans 14 amino acids. CDR3 sequence: CASSAGGGSEKLFF. The DNA of the CDR3 is TGTGCCAGCAGTGCGGGAGGGGGCAGTGAAAAACTGTTTTTT. Variable domain in full (rest from reference TRBV7-9 and TRBJ1-4): DTGVSQNPRHKITKRGQNVTFRCDPISEHNRLYWYRQTLGQGPEFLTYFQNEAQLEKSRLLSDRFSAERPKGSFSTLEIQRTEQGDSAMYLCASSAGGGSEKLFFGSGTQLSVL.

The chain carries TRBV20-1 and TRBJ1-1, with D hard to call. The CDR3 is 11 residues long. The germline V and J ends were trimmed by 8 bases and 3 bases, with 10 bases remaining between them. The germline V gene encodes CDR1 DFQATT and CDR2 SNEGSKA (reference sequence). The CDR3 region has the DNA TGCAGTTCTCGGGTTTACACTGAAGCTTTCTTT. Translation: CSSRVYTEAFF.

V is TRBV7-9 and J is TRBJ2-5, with D perhaps TRBD2 (5 bases). Germline V lookup: CDR1 SEHNR, CDR2 FQNEAQ (reference sequence). The V and J ends lost 5 bases and 1 base respectively, with 14 bases between them. The CDR3 has 15 residues. DNA for the CDR3: TGTGCCAGCAGCCCTAAGGAGGCTAGCCAAGAGACCCAGTACTTC. Translating gives CASSPKEASQETQYF.

The chain uses TRBV6-5 and TRBJ1-1; D not certain. The CDR3 length is 13 residues. The germline V gene has CDR1 MNHEY and CDR2 SVGAGI. V lost 10 bases to trimming and J lost 1 base, with 13 bases between them. The CDR3 DNA reads TGTGCCACCCGCCGTCAGGAGAACACTGAAGCTTTCTTT. The encoded protein is CATRRQENTEAFF.

This clone was found once. This chain uses TRBV6-5 with TRBJ1-1; tentative D call: TRBD1 (6 bases). V lost 6 bases and J lost 1, with 15 bases in between. The length of the CDR3 is 15 residues. Germline V gene sequence: CDR1 MNHEY, CDR2 SVGAGI. This chain's CDR3 is CASRLTDRQNTEAFF. The CDR3 DNA sequence: TGTGCCAGCAGACTAACCGACAGGCAGAACACTGAAGCTTTCTTT.

The chain combines TRBV19 with TRBJ2-7; 7 nucleotides match TRBD1. Germline CDR1 reads LNHDA; CDR2 reads SQIVND (reference sequence). The CDR3 loop spans 12 amino acids. V shed 5 bases and J 2 bases; nucleotides not matched to a gene: 0. CDR3 residues: CASSGQAYEQYF. CDR3 DNA: TGTGCCAGTAGTGGACAGGCCTACGAGCAGTACTTC.

This clone was counted between two and nine times. The chain carries TRBV19 and TRBJ1-2; tentative D call: TRBD1 (6 bases). This CDR3 comprises 14 residues. Germline-derived CDR1 and CDR2 are LNHDA and SQIVND (reference sequence). V lost 3 bases, J lost 8 bases, and 16 bases lay in between. The CDR3 nucleotides read TGTGCCAGTAGTATTAAGTCGGGACAATCCGGCTACACCTTC. Its translation: CASSIKSGQSGYTF.

The gene calls are TRBV11-2 and TRBJ1-5, with a possible D match to TRBD1 (5 bases). CDR1 and CDR2 (germline): SGHAT, FQNNGV. V shed 1 base and J shed 5 bases, with 6 bases lying between them. The CDR3 extends over 13 amino acids. Written as DNA, the CDR3 is TGTGCCAGCAGCTTAGTAGGGGATCAGCCCCAGCATTTT. It is translated as CASSLVGDQPQHF. The full variable domain, completed using reference TRBV11-2 and TRBJ1-5, is EAGVAQSPRYKIIEKRQSVAFWCNPISGHATLYWYQQILGQGPKLLIQFQNNGVVDDSQLPKDRFSAERLKGVDSTLKIQPAKLEDSAVYLCASSLVGDQPQHFGDGTRLSIL.

The chain links TRBV9 to TRBJ1-6, with TRBD1 identical over 11 bases. Losses at the gene ends were 3 bases for V and 9 bases for J; bases not matched to a gene: 5. From germline, CDR1 is SGDLS and CDR2 YYNGEE. This CDR3 has 15 amino acids. CDR3 sequence reads: CASSAGTGGGSPLHF. The CDR3, as DNA: TGTGCCAGCAGCGCCGGGACAGGGGGAGGTTCACCCCTCCACTTT.

The chain joins TRBV2 to TRBJ2-1; 8 nucleotides align to TRBD2. After removal of 7 bases from V and 3 bases from J, the junction contained 8 bases not matched to a gene. The CDR3 sequence is 15 residues long. Germline values: CDR1 SNHLY, CDR2 FYNNEI. The CDR3 sequence: CASIPPTSVYNEQFF. In nucleotides, the CDR3 is TGTGCCAGCATTCCTCCGACTAGCGTCTACAATGAGCAGTTCTTC.

This clone has only one observation. The rearrangement joins TRBV24-1 to TRBJ2-5; 7 nucleotides line up with TRBD1. V trimming: 2 bases; J trimming: 0 bases; junction bases outside the gene matches: 5. The CDR3 runs 16 residues. Germline values: CDR1 KGHDR, CDR2 SFDVKD. CDR3 loop: CATSDWETGYQETQYF. CDR3 coding DNA: TGTGCCACCAGTGATTGGGAGACAGGGTACCAAGAGACCCAGTACTTC.

The V and J genes are TRBV5-1 and TRBJ1-1, with 11 bases matching TRBD1. This CDR3 comprises 13 residues. The V gene end was trimmed by 3 bases and the J gene end by 9 bases; junction bases not matched to a gene: 4. CDR1 is SGHRS and CDR2 is YFSETQ in the germline V gene. The CDR3 bases are TGCGCCAGCAGCTGGGGACAGGGGGAGAAAGCTTTCTTT. Protein: CASSWGQGEKAFF.

V and J are TRBV2 and TRBJ1-6; 9 bases are shared with TRBD1. The junction had 3 bases not matched to a gene; V was cut back by 6 bases and J by 6 bases. Germline-derived CDR1 and CDR2 are SNHLY and FYNNEI. This CDR3 is 14 amino acids long. The CDR3 DNA reads as TGTGCCAGCAGCCCGGGACAGGGTAATTCACCCCTCCACTTT. Translated, it gives CASSPGQGNSPLHF.

The CDR3 coding sequence is TGCGCCAGCAGCCAAGGCCCCGAGCAGGCGAGAATGGGCTACACCTTC. This codes for CASSQGPEQARMGYTF. The chain links TRBV4-1 to TRBJ1-2; D is ambiguous. There are 16 residues in the CDR3. CDR1 MGHRA and CDR2 YSYEKL come from the germline V gene. The ends were cut back, 1 base at V and 8 bases at J, with 20 bases in the middle.

This clone has a single count. The genes are TRBV29-1 and TRBJ1-5, with D possibly matching TRBD1 (5 bases). Between the trimmed V and J ends, which lost 4 bases and 1 base, there was a span of 5 bases. This CDR3 has 12 residues. Germline V gene lookup returns CDR1 SQVTM and CDR2 ANQGSEA. The CDR3 reads CSVGQSNQPQHF. The CDR3 nucleotides read TGCAGCGTTGGACAGAGCAATCAGCCCCAGCATTTT.

V and J are TRBV7-2 and TRBJ2-1; D not resolved. Germline CDR1 is SGHTA and CDR2 is FQGNSA. This CDR3 comprises 13 residues. The V gene lost 3 bases and the J gene lost 5 bases, with 8 bases spanning the gap. CDR3 residues: CASSFRHHNEQFF. The CDR3 nucleotides are TGTGCCAGCAGCTTTCGACACCACAATGAGCAGTTCTTC.

V usage is TRBV27 and J usage is TRBJ2-2; 9 bases fit TRBD2. Germline loops: CDR1 MNHEY, CDR2 SMNVEV (reference sequence). The CDR3 spans 17 residues. After removal of 2 bases from V and 2 bases from J, the junction contained 6 bases not matched to a gene. Here the CDR3 reads CASSLRVSGRNTGELFF. CDR3 coding DNA: TGTGCCAGCAGTTTAAGGGTTAGCGGGAGAAACACCGGGGAGCTGTTTTTT.